The present T cell receptor (beta chain) was sequenced within a study of beta chain features in type 1 diabetes. Findings of the study overall: All four CD4+ subsets from Type 1 diabetes patients carried moderately but significantly shorter TCRB CDR3s.

Via CD45RO/CCR7/CD25/CD127/CD95/CD27, cells of the CD4+ naive, central memory, regulatory and stem cell-like memory subsets were sorted. Over 95% purity was reached by all sorted populations. This clone was counted many times. The antigen is unknown. The entirety of the isolated RNA underwent reverse transcription, so expressed TCRB transcripts were sequenced. The assay was immunoSEQ multiplex PCR, and TCRdb's table has in-frame clones only and misses some. The table shows 300,000 or so clones, with 6.5% to 10% occurring only once. The sequence was obtained from a woman between 18 and 29 years old in good health. Sample: central memory CD4+ T cells from blood.

The CDR3 DNA is TGTGCCAGTAGTCCTAACAGGGACGAAAAACTGTTTTTT. Translating gives CASSPNRDEKLFF. V usage is TRBV19 and J usage is TRBJ1-4, with D tentatively TRBD1 (6 bases). Looked up from germline, CDR1 is LNHDA and CDR2 is SQIVND (reference sequence). The germline V and J ends were trimmed by 5 bases and 8 bases, with 12 bases remaining between them. This CDR3 spans 13 amino acids.